These 21 T cell receptor beta chains came from one sample sequenced in a study of OX40 agonist ivuxolimab in advanced cancers. Generated by immunoSEQ multiplex PCR, the TCRdb table keeps only in-frame clones and is missing some. Of some 55,000 clones in the sample, approximately 75% were seen once. Sequencing was performed on CD4+ or CD8+ T cells sorted from blood, taken in a trial of the OX40 agonist ivuxolimab. The receptors derive from an adult with an advanced solid tumor such as melanoma, head and neck, liver or kidney cancer.

The rearrangement links TRBV7-2 to TRBJ1-1; possibly TRBD1 for D (5 bases). The germline V gene encodes CDR1 SGHTA and CDR2 FQGNSA. The V end was cut by 6 bases, the J end by 4 bases, with 12 bases between. The CDR3 contains 13 residues. The CDR3 spells CASSPGHRTEAFF. DNA of the CDR3: TGTGCCAGCAGTCCTGGACACCGCACTGAAGCTTTCTTT. Drawing the rest from reference TRBV7-2 and TRBJ1-1, the complete variable domain is GAGVSQSPSNKVTEKGKDVELRCDPISGHTALYWYRQSLGQGLEFLIYFQGNSAPDKSGLPSDRFSAERTGGSVSTLTIQRTQQEDSAVYLCASSPGHRTEAFFGQGTRLTVV.

The chain carries TRBV5-1 and TRBJ1-2; TRBD1 matches at 8 bases. This CDR3 has 16 residues. The junction had 11 bases not matched to a gene; V was cut back by 0 bases and J by 7 bases. Germline V gives CDR1 SGHRS, CDR2 YFSETQ. The CDR3: CASSLAFRTGMIGYTF. CDR3 DNA: TGCGCCAGCAGCTTGGCCTTTCGGACAGGGATGATTGGCTACACCTTC.

This CDR3 is CASSYINRNSPLHF. In nucleotides, the CDR3 is TGTGCCAGCAGTTACATTAATCGGAATTCACCCCTCCACTTT. The chain carries TRBV6-5 and TRBJ1-6; no clear D gene. This CDR3 spans 14 amino acids. The germline V gene has CDR1 MNHEY and CDR2 SVGAGI. V was pared by 2 bases and J by 7 bases, with 9 bases between.

The rearrangement links TRBV10-1 to TRBJ2-7, with TRBD2 as a possible D gene (6 bases). In germline, CDR1 is WNHNN, CDR2 SYGVQD (reference sequence). Trimming removed 6 bases at V and 2 bases at J, with 17 bases between. This CDR3 contains 15 residues. CDR3 coding DNA: TGCGCCAGCAGCGGCACCGGGACTGGGACCTACGAGCAGTACTTC. Translating it yields CASSGTGTGTYEQYF.

J is TRBJ2-7 and V is TRBV5-1; TRBD1 might be the D (5 bases). This CDR3 has 16 amino acids. Germline assignment: CDR1 SGHRS and CDR2 YFSETQ. V lost 0 bases to trimming and J lost 3 bases, with 16 bases between them. The CDR3 is CASSLGLGQALYEQYF. CDR3 sequence (DNA): TGCGCCAGCAGCTTGGGGTTGGGGCAGGCGCTCTACGAGCAGTACTTC. Supplemented by reference TRBV5-1 and TRBJ2-7, the full variable domain reads KAGVTQTPRYLIKTRGQQVTLSCSPISGHRSVSWYQQTPGQGLQFLFEYFSETQRNKGNFPGRFSGRQFSNSRSEMNVSTLELGDSALYLCASSLGLGQALYEQYFGPGTRLTVT.

The chain uses TRBV5-1 and TRBJ2-3, with TRBD1 identical over 9 bases. Trimming at V came to 0 bases and at J to 2 bases, leaving 4 bases not matched to a gene. Germline V lookup: CDR1 SGHRS, CDR2 YFSETQ. The length of the CDR3 is 16 residues. CDR3 DNA: TGCGCCAGCAGCTTGGGGACAGGGGCGATCACAGATACGCAGTATTTT. Protein sequence: CASSLGTGAITDTQYF.

The table lists this clone with a few counts. DNA of the CDR3: TGTGCCAGCAGCTTATGGCTAGCAGGATCCTACAATGAGCAGTTCTTC. This codes for CASSLWLAGSYNEQFF. V usage is TRBV7-9 and J usage is TRBJ2-1; tentative D call: TRBD2 (5 bases). CDR1 is SEHNR, CDR2 FQNEAQ, per germline (reference sequence). The CDR3 spans 16 residues. V gave up 2 bases and J gave up 1 base, with 12 bases separating them.

The chain joins TRBV5-6 to TRBJ1-1; D gene unclear. Trimming took off 2 bases at V and 0 bases at J, with 17 bases between the two ends. The length of the CDR3 is 17 residues. CDR1 SGHDT and CDR2 YYEEEE come from the germline V gene. The CDR3 reads CASSFGRQFLMNTEAFF. The CDR3 coding sequence is TGTGCCAGCAGCTTCGGGCGGCAGTTCCTCATGAACACTGAAGCTTTCTTT.

This chain connects TRBV20-1 to TRBJ2-7; 7 nucleotides line up with TRBD2. CDR1 DFQATT and CDR2 SNEGSKA come from the germline V gene (reference sequence). This CDR3 is built from 11 residues. V shed 7 bases, J shed 3 bases, and the junction held 3 bases outside the gene matches. DNA for the CDR3: TGCAGTGGGCGGGAGAACTACGAGCAGTACTTC. Its protein product is CSGRENYEQYF.

The chain combines TRBV18 with TRBJ1-1; a possible D gene is TRBD1 (5 bases). V was trimmed by 2 bases and J by 7 bases, leaving 11 bases between them. CDR1 and CDR2 (germline): KGHSH, LQKENI. The CDR3 contains 13 residues. Here the CDR3 reads CASSPIPGGEAFF. CDR3 nucleotide sequence: TGTGCCAGCTCACCAATCCCGGGGGGTGAAGCTTTCTTT.

This chain connects TRBV19 to TRBJ1-5; D gene uncertain. The CDR3 length is 17 residues. Germline values: CDR1 LNHDA, CDR2 SQIVND (reference sequence). The V gene lost 7 bases and the J gene lost 5 bases, with 24 bases spanning the gap. The CDR3 region has the DNA TGTGCCAGTAACCCCCCCCGGCAGCCCTCCGGGGATCAGCCCCAGCATTTT. Protein sequence: CASNPPRQPSGDQPQHF.

The chain employs TRBV5-4 and TRBJ1-3, with 9 bases fitting TRBD1. Germline lookup yields CDR1 SGHNT and CDR2 YYREEE (reference sequence). The ends lost 4 bases at V and 0 bases at J; junction bases unmatched: 5. This CDR3 is built from 16 residues. DNA for the CDR3: TGTGCCAGCAGCCTAGACAGGGGGACCTCTGGAAACACCATATATTTT. Protein product: CASSLDRGTSGNTIYF.

This clone came up a few times. The chain combines TRBV5-1 with TRBJ2-2; 8 bases are shared with TRBD2. V was pared by 4 bases and J by 1 base, with 6 bases of the junction left unmatched. Germline V lookup: CDR1 SGHRS, CDR2 YFSETQ. The CDR3 runs 16 residues. CDR3 nucleotide sequence: TGCGCCAGCAGCACGAATCTAGCGGGGAACACCGGGGAGCTGTTTTTT. It is translated as CASSTNLAGNTGELFF.

The chain employs TRBV27 and TRBJ2-1; D not certain. The CDR3 totals 16 residues. V was pared by 1 base and J by 5 bases, with 15 bases between. Germline CDR1 is MNHEY and CDR2 is SMNVEV (reference sequence). CDR3: CASSLWDAVRNNEQFF. The CDR3 DNA follows: TGTGCCAGCAGTTTATGGGATGCGGTCCGAAACAATGAGCAGTTCTTC.

CDR3 in amino acids: CASSSLGEPINTIYF. CDR3 nucleotides: TGCGCCAGCAGCTCCCTAGGGGAACCTATCAACACCATATATTTT. The V gene is TRBV5-1, the J gene TRBJ1-3; D perhaps matches TRBD1 (5 bases). The V gene's germline CDR1 is SGHRS and CDR2 YFSETQ. Trimming took 3 bases from V and 7 from J, leaving 17 bases between them. The CDR3 has 15 residues. The full variable domain, its missing parts supplied by reference TRBV5-1 and TRBJ1-3, is KAGVTQTPRYLIKTRGQQVTLSCSPISGHRSVSWYQQTPGQGLQFLFEYFSETQRNKGNFPGRFSGRQFSNSRSEMNVSTLELGDSALYLCASSSLGEPINTIYFGEGSWLTVV.

V is TRBV7-9 and J is TRBJ2-3; D gene unclear. The germline V and J ends were trimmed by 2 bases and 4 bases, with 4 bases remaining between them. Germline lookup yields CDR1 SEHNR and CDR2 FQNEAQ (reference sequence). The CDR3 spans 12 residues. In DNA, the CDR3 is TGTGCCAGCAGCTTACCTCCAGATACGCAGTATTTT. Protein: CASSLPPDTQYF.

This chain connects TRBV11-3 to TRBJ2-3; D unclear. The CDR3 is 13 residues long. From germline, CDR1 is SGHNT and CDR2 YENEEA. V lost 0 bases, J lost 5 bases, and 6 bases lay in between. The CDR3 region has the DNA TGTGCCAGCAGCTTAGATACGAAAGATACGCAGTATTTT. Amino acid sequence: CASSLDTKDTQYF.

V usage is TRBV27 and J usage is TRBJ2-3; no clear D. This CDR3 contains 13 residues. Germline CDR1 reads MNHEY; CDR2 reads SMNVEV (reference sequence). V was shortened by 3 bases and J by 1 base, with 5 bases between the two germline ends. DNA for the CDR3: TGTGCCAGCAGTTTGGACCGCACAGATACGCAGTATTTT. This translates into CASSLDRTDTQYF.

The rearrangement uses TRBV11-1 and TRBJ2-3, with 8 bases fitting TRBD2. V shed 4 bases and J 0 bases; nucleotides not matched to a gene: 12. The CDR3 is made up of 18 amino acids. Germline CDR1 reads SGHAT; CDR2 reads FQDESV (reference sequence). The CDR3 spells CASSSYFSPGGSTDTQYF. The CDR3 coding sequence is TGTGCCAGCAGCTCCTACTTTAGTCCGGGAGGGAGCACAGATACGCAGTATTTT.

CDR3 in DNA: TGTGCCAGCAGCCCCCTCTTGGACAGGGCCAACACCATATATTTT. Translating gives CASSPLLDRANTIYF. The chain combines TRBV11-2 with TRBJ1-3; 8 bases fit TRBD1. Germline lookup yields CDR1 SGHAT and CDR2 FQNNGV. This CDR3 is built from 15 residues. V trimming: 5 bases; J trimming: 7 bases; junction bases outside the gene matches: 10.

The chain has TRBV14 and TRBJ2-5; D is possibly TRBD2 (5 bases). The ends were cut back, 6 bases at V and 4 bases at J, with 12 bases in the middle. The CDR3 totals 13 residues. Germline CDR1 is SGHDN and CDR2 is FVKESK. The CDR3 loop reads CASSLYLAETQYF. The CDR3 DNA follows: TGTGCCAGCAGTCTTTATCTAGCAGAGACCCAGTACTTC.